A selection of T cell receptor beta chains follows, all from one sample in a study of identical twins. Each CDR3 protein is one row after TCRdb ran MiXCR on the 5' RACE reads. The sample lists roughly 1.6 million distinct CDR3 sequences, 32% occurring once. Sequencing input: cord blood. The receptor set was obtained from a newborn girl in good health. Each CDR3 is given without its conserved first and last residue.

j_call | v_call | cdr3_aa
TRBJ2-1 | TRBV2 | ASGSFGYEQF
TRBJ2-1 | TRBV7-6 | ASSIRSVSYNEQF
TRBJ2-5 | TRBV2 | ASSWTSGGAGETQY
TRBJ2-5 | TRBV9 | ASSVASGRIYEQY
TRBJ2-1 | TRBV28 | ASSLWGYAGEYYNEQF
TRBJ2-3 | TRBV29-1 | SVQWSGTDTQY
TRBJ2-4 | TRBV18 | ASSQGLTLAKNIQY
TRBJ2-7 | TRBV6-1 | ASTVLRKEQY
TRBJ2-4 | TRBV7-9 | ASSLGAGMNIQY
TRBJ2-3 | TRBV14 | ASSSGQGLTDTQY
TRBJ2-3 | TRBV20-1 | SAHLAGGDTQY
TRBJ2-7 | TRBV28 | ASSFVASSEQY
TRBJ2-3 | TRBV12-3/TRBV12-4 | ASGGWDTQY
TRBJ2-7 | TRBV27 | ASSLSGQNYEQY
TRBJ2-1 | TRBV7-2 | ASSLGSYPSEQF
TRBJ2-7 | TRBV28 | ASSFPPQYEQY
TRBJ2-1 | TRBV27 | ASSFSDYSYNEQF
TRBJ2-3 | TRBV6-4 | ASSDSWRSTDTQY
TRBJ2-7 | TRBV5-5 | ASSPDRGSSYNEQY
TRBJ1-1 | TRBV4-1 | ASSQATGPTEAF
TRBJ2-7 | TRBV20-1 | SARVPRDSRNEQY
TRBJ2-7 | TRBV12-3/TRBV12-4 | ASSLALTGITYEQY
TRBJ1-1 | TRBV10-3 | AISEGAGQGSEAF
TRBJ2-2 | TRBV7-6 | ASSLLTTGAGELF
TRBJ2-3 | TRBV20-1 | SAIRDSTDTQY